These 19 T cell receptor beta chains were sequenced from one sample in a study of blood T cell repertoires in COVID-19 (dated by TCRdb to the early 2020s). The library relied on the immunoSEQ multiplex PCR assay. Imported from immuneACCESS, the table was reduced by TCRdb to in-frame sequences with V and J called. These copies leave out some clones; in studies compared against another copy, an unresolved V gene accounts for under half, and the cause of the remainder is not known. The sample table holds under 250,000 clones, of which 82% were seen once. The ten largest account for 4.5% to 5.5% of the sample. The sample was peripheral blood. The source is a woman between 65 and 79 years old with COVID-19, enrolled during active disease.

This rearrangement joins TRBV2 to TRBJ2-3; D possibly corresponds to TRBD2 (6 bases). Looked up from germline, CDR1 is SNHLY and CDR2 is FYNNEI. This CDR3 has 17 amino acids. V was shortened by 7 bases and J by 0 bases, with 20 bases between the two germline ends. CDR3 sequence (DNA): TGTGCCAGCAACTTGGGCATGGCGGGGCCTAGCACAGATACGCAGTATTTT. It encodes CASNLGMAGPSTDTQYF. The whole variable domain, filled in from reference TRBV2 and TRBJ2-3, reads EPEVTQTPSHQVTQMGQEVILRCVPISNHLYFYWYRQILGQKVEFLVSFYNNEISEKSEIFDDQFSVERPDGSNFTLKIRSTKLEDSAMYFCASNLGMAGPSTDTQYFGPGTRLTVL.

This CDR3 reads CASSLSQGNNSPLHF. CDR3 DNA: TGTGCCAGCAGCTTAAGTCAGGGAAACAATTCACCCCTCCACTTT. This chain joins TRBV7-2 and TRBJ1-6, with D possibly matching TRBD1 (5 bases). Germline V gives CDR1 SGHTA, CDR2 FQGNSA. Deletions cut 2 bases from V and 7 bases from J, with 12 bases between. The CDR3 totals 15 residues.

The chain is built from TRBV6-5 and TRBJ1-1, with 7 bases aligning to TRBD1. Germline-derived CDR1 and CDR2 are MNHEY and SVGAGI. CDR3 size: 13 residues. The trim removed 8 bases at V and 4 bases at J, leaving 7 bases unmatched. The CDR3 nucleotides are TGTGCCAGCTGTACAAGGGGGCTCACTGAAGCTTTCTTT. Protein sequence: CASCTRGLTEAFF.

This sequence joins TRBV6-2 or TRBV6-3 and TRBJ2-1; a weak D match, TRBD2 (6 bases). With 0 bases removed from V and 6 bases from J, the gap between germline ends came to 6 bases. The germline V gene has CDR1 MNHEY and CDR2 SVGEGT. CDR3 size: 13 residues. As DNA, the CDR3 is TGTGCCAGCAGTTACTCGACTAGCAATGAGCAGTTCTTC. This encodes CASSYSTSNEQFF.

The V call is TRBV7-3, the J call TRBJ2-3; D unclear. The germline gives CDR1 SGHTA, CDR2 FQGTGA. V was clipped by 0 bases and J by 3 bases, with 7 bases between them. The CDR3 has 14 residues. CDR3 residues: CASSLTHLTDTQYF. CDR3 coding DNA: TGTGCCAGCAGCTTAACACACCTTACAGATACGCAGTATTTT. Combining the CDR3 with reference TRBV7-3 and TRBJ2-3 gives the whole variable domain GAGVSQTPSNKVTEKGKYVELRCDPISGHTALYWYRQSLGQGPEFLIYFQGTGAADDSGLPNDRFFAVRPEGSVSTLKIQRTERGDSAVYLCASSLTHLTDTQYFGPGTRLTVL.

As DNA, the CDR3 is TGTGCCAGCAGCTTATCCTACCCAAATTCACCCCTCCACTTT. Residues: CASSLSYPNSPLHF. The chain carries TRBV11-3 and TRBJ1-6; unclear D gene. Germline values: CDR1 SGHNT, CDR2 YENEEA. CDR3 length equals 14 residues. Trimming took 2 bases from V and 7 from J, leaving 9 bases between them.

This clone was seen a single time. The chain uses TRBV10-3 and TRBJ1-4; D possibly corresponds to TRBD1 (5 bases). CDR1 is ENHRY, CDR2 SYGVKD, per germline. Trimming shortened V by 9 bases and J by 2 bases, and 10 bases separated the two germline ends. This CDR3 region has 13 residues. For the CDR3, the DNA is TGTGCCATTCGGGGGACGACTAATGAAAAACTGTTTTTT. As protein: CAIRGTTNEKLFF.

This clone was counted a single time. CDR3 nucleotide sequence: TGTGCCACCAGCAGAGGATGGGGAGGGAACACTGAAGCTTTCTTT. Amino acid sequence: CATSRGWGGNTEAFF. The gene calls are TRBV15 and TRBJ1-1; no firm D call. V dropped 1 base and J dropped 1 base, with 10 bases sitting between them. From germline, CDR1 is LNHNV and CDR2 YYDKDF (reference sequence). The CDR3 totals 15 residues. The whole variable domain, filled in from reference TRBV15 and TRBJ1-1, reads DAMVIQNPRYQVTQFGKPVTLSCSQTLNHNVMYWYQQKSSQAPKLLFHYYDKDFNNEADTPDNFQSRRPNTSFCFLDIRSPGLGDTAMYLCATSRGWGGNTEAFFGQGTRLTVV.

The rearrangement joins TRBV19 to TRBJ2-5; perhaps TRBD1 as D (6 bases). V was clipped by 2 bases and J by 6 bases, with 10 bases between them. This CDR3 has 13 amino acids. CDR1 and CDR2 from the germline V gene are LNHDA and SQIVND (reference sequence). The CDR3 DNA follows: TGTGCCAGTAGTATACAGGGGTGGCAGACCCAGTACTTC. Translating it yields CASSIQGWQTQYF.

The V gene is TRBV18, the J gene TRBJ1-5, with 9 bases identical to TRBD1. CDR3 length: 15 amino acids. The V segment lost 3 bases and the J segment 6 bases; nucleotides outside the gene matches: 6. Germline V lookup: CDR1 KGHSH, CDR2 LQKENI. DNA for the CDR3: TGTGCCAGCTCACCTCTACAGGGGGCAGGTCAGCCCCAGCATTTT. Protein product: CASSPLQGAGQPQHF.

This chain joins TRBV9 and TRBJ2-2; TRBD1 aligns across 11 bases. The CDR3 contains 16 residues. J gave up 7 bases and V 4 bases, and 9 bases lay outside the gene matches. The germline CDR1 and CDR2 sequences are SGDLS and YYNGEE. This chain's CDR3 is CASSKMDRGLGGELFF. The CDR3 DNA follows: TGTGCCAGCAGCAAGATGGACAGGGGGCTTGGCGGGGAGCTGTTTTTT.

The CDR3 DNA is TGCAGCGCTGGACAGGGCTCTGAAGCTTTCTTT. This codes for CSAGQGSEAFF. This chain joins TRBV29-1 and TRBJ1-1, with 8 bases that match TRBD1. This CDR3 has 11 amino acids. Germline CDR1 is SQVTM and CDR2 is ANQGSEA. Trimming took 7 bases from V and 6 from J; bases not matched to a gene: 4.

The chain uses TRBV27 and TRBJ2-7; 10 bases map to TRBD2. The CDR3 has 15 amino acids. Germline-derived CDR1 and CDR2 are MNHEY and SMNVEV (reference sequence). Trimming cost V 5 bases and J 2 bases; bases outside gene matches: 6. CDR3 loop: CASSPRAGGPYEQYF. CDR3 coding DNA: TGTGCCAGCAGTCCAAGAGCGGGAGGGCCCTACGAGCAGTACTTC.

This clone was detected a few times. The chain couples TRBV9 to TRBJ1-1; tentative D call: TRBD1 (6 bases). The germline V gene has CDR1 SGDLS and CDR2 YYNGEE. Trimming shortened V by 7 bases and J by 2 bases, and 12 bases separated the two germline ends. There are 13 residues in the CDR3. The chain's CDR3 is CASQRGTNTEAFF. CDR3 in DNA: TGTGCCAGCCAAAGGGGGACCAACACTGAAGCTTTCTTT.

As regards this clone: In the same sample, other DNA sequences code for this CDR3. V and J are TRBV2 and TRBJ1-5; 10 bases are shared with TRBD1. The V segment lost 6 bases and the J segment 6 bases; nucleotides outside the gene matches: 5. The CDR3 covers 14 residues. From germline, CDR1 is SNHLY and CDR2 FYNNEI. This CDR3 is CASSRQGAGQPQHF. CDR3 bases: TGTGCCAGCAGCCGACAGGGGGCGGGTCAGCCCCAGCATTTT.

V gene TRBV5-1 combines with J gene TRBJ2-1; the match to TRBD2 covers 8 bases. V shed 5 bases, J shed 6 bases, and the junction held 7 bases outside the gene matches. This CDR3 is 14 amino acids long. CDR1 SGHRS and CDR2 YFSETQ come from the germline V gene. CDR3 loop: CASRGVAGGNEQFF. As DNA, the CDR3 is TGCGCCAGCAGGGGGGTCGCGGGAGGCAATGAGCAGTTCTTC.

This clone turned up a few times. V and J are TRBV5-1 and TRBJ2-3, with TRBD2 matching over 11 bases. This CDR3 comprises 17 residues. CDR1 and CDR2 (germline): SGHRS, YFSETQ. V lost 4 bases, J lost 3 bases, and 10 bases stayed unmatched. The CDR3 DNA sequence: TGCGCCAGCAGCAAGGGGATAGCGGGAGGGCGAACAGATACGCAGTATTTT. Protein product: CASSKGIAGGRTDTQYF.

The V gene is TRBV6-2 or TRBV6-3, the J gene TRBJ2-3, with 8 bases that match TRBD2. Germline values: CDR1 MNHEY, CDR2 SVGEGT. Trimming at V came to 6 bases and at J to 2 bases, leaving 4 bases not matched to a gene. This CDR3 has 14 residues. CDR3 residues: CASSLAGYTDTQYF. Here the CDR3 DNA reads TGTGCCAGCAGCCTAGCGGGTTACACAGATACGCAGTATTTT.

V is TRBV29-1 and J is TRBJ2-1, with 13 bases aligning to TRBD2. Germline lookup yields CDR1 SQVTM and CDR2 ANQGSEA. This CDR3 has 15 residues. V was pared by 5 bases and J by 5 bases, with 6 bases of the junction left unmatched. In DNA form, the CDR3 reads TGCAGCGTTCTTCCGGGACTAGCGGGACACAATGAGCAGTTCTTC. It is translated as CSVLPGLAGHNEQFF.